Sequencing of this T cell receptor beta chain was carried out in a study of OX40 agonist ivuxolimab in advanced cancers. As for the study in general: In this cohort, patients received ivuxolimab, an agonistic anti-OX40 (CD134) antibody. General study findings and limits: Among some nonresponders, normalized T-cell clonal expansion was also low. Average numbers of expanded clones were greater in CD8+ T cells than in CD4+.

This clone was counted once. The antigen is not known. Assay used: immunoSEQ multiplex PCR; TCRdb lists only in-frame clones, some missing. The sample holds 80,000 or so clones, around 93% seen once. This CDR3 has 13 residues. The germline V gene has CDR1 SEHNR and CDR2 FQNEAQ (reference sequence). The V and J ends lost 2 bases and 8 bases respectively, with 12 bases between them. The sample in question was CD4+ or CD8+ T cells sorted from blood, obtained in a trial of the OX40 agonist ivuxolimab. This chain connects TRBV7-9 to TRBJ1-2; TRBD1 might be the D (6 bases). The source of this sequence is an adult with an advanced solid tumor such as melanoma, head and neck, liver or kidney cancer. The CDR3 sequence: CASSLQGYRGYTF. The CDR3, as DNA: TGTGCCAGCAGCTTACAGGGGTATAGGGGCTACACCTTC.